This T cell receptor beta chain was identified during a study of blood T cell repertoires in COVID-19. Study as a whole: Spain, Italy and the United States supplied samples that represented acute and convalescent COVID-19. Sources were T cells, B-cell-depleted T cells, or PBMCs; the material itself was cDNA or gDNA.

Source study methods: Quantification of nucleated cells was approximated via reference gene primer amplification. Only in-frame clones appear in the TCRdb table, and some are missing; sequencing was by immunoSEQ multiplex PCR. V, J and clone size are those of that table, while D and trimming were read from the DNA. Of under 200,000 clones in the sample, 88% were seen once. Sequences were obtained from peripheral blood. This sequence originates from a middle-aged man with active or convalescent COVID-19.

CDR3 amino acids: CASSLGTGRFYEQYF. The CDR3 DNA reads TGCGCCAGCAGCTTGGGGACAGGGAGGTTTTACGAGCAGTACTTC. The genes are TRBV5-1 and TRBJ2-7, with TRBD1 identical over 8 bases. The CDR3 has 15 residues. V dropped 0 bases and J dropped 4; count of bases not matched to a gene: 6. From germline, CDR1 is SGHRS and CDR2 YFSETQ.